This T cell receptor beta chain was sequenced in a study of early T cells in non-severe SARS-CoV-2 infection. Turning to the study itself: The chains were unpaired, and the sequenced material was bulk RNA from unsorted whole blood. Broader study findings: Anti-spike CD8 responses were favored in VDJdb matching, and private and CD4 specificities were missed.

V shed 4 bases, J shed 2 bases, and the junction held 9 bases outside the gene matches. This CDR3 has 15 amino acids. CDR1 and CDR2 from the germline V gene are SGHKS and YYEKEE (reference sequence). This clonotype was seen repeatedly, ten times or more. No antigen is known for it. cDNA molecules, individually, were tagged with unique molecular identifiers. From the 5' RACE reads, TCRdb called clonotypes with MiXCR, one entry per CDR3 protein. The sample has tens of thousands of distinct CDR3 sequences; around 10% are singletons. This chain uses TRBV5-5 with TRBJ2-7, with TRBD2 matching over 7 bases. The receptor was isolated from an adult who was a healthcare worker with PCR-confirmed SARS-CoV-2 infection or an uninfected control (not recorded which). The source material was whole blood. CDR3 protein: CASSPSGLAAYEQYF. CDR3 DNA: TGTGCCAGCAGCCCTTCCGGGCTAGCGGCCTACGAGCAGTACTTC.